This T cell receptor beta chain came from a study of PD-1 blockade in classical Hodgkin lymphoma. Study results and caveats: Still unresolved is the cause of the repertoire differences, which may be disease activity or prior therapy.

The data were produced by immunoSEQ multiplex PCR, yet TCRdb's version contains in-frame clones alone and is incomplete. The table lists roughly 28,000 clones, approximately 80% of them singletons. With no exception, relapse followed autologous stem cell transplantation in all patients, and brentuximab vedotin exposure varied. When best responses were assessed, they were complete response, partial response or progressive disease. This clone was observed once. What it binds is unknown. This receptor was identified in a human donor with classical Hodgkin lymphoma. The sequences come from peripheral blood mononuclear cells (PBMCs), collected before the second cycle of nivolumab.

Here the CDR3 DNA reads TGTGCCAGCAGCGTCCCGGTAGCTGGCTACACCTTC. Amino acids: CASSVPVAGYTF. The gene calls are TRBV6-4 and TRBJ1-2; D unresolved. V lost 6 bases to trimming and J lost 7 bases, with 12 bases between them. This CDR3 contains 12 residues. CDR1 is MRHNA and CDR2 is SNTAGT in the germline V gene.